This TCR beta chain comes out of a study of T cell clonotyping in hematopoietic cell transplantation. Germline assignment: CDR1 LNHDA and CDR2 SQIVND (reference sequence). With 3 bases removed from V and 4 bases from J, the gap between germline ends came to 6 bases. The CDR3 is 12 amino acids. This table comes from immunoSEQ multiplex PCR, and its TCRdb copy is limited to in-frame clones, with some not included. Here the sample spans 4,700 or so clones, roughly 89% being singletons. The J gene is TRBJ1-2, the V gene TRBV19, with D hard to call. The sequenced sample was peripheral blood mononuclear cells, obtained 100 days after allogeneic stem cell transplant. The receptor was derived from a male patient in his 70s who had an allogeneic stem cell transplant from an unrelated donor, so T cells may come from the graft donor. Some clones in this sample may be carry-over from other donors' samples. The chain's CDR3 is CASSIFGYGYTF. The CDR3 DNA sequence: TGTGCCAGTAGTATCTTCGGCTATGGCTACACCTTC.